The following is a TCR beta chain sequence with its context. The target antigen is unknown. V was clipped by 5 bases and J by 0 bases; unmatched bases: 14. CDR1 and CDR2 (germline): KGHSH, LQKENI. The CDR3 spans 18 residues. This sample was included in a study of T cell responses to AZD1222 COVID-19 vaccine. Study results and caveats: A rise in Spike-specific TCR breadth and depth followed two AZD1222 doses. White British ancestry dominated among donors, who included more females, and clonal diversity was possibly underestimated. There were repertoire samples only from the period after the peak T cell response.

Generated by immunoSEQ multiplex PCR, the TCRdb table keeps only in-frame clones and is missing some. The table shows over 60,000 clones, with roughly 91% occurring only once. The clonotype was recovered from an adult in good health. The input for sequencing was peripheral blood, taken on day 0 of AZD1222 vaccination. The gene calls are TRBV18 and TRBJ2-5, with 8 bases matching TRBD2. The CDR3 DNA follows: TGTGCCAGCTCAAAAAGGGGACTAGACCTTATGTACCAAGAGACCCAGTACTTC. Protein: CASSKRGLDLMYQETQYF.